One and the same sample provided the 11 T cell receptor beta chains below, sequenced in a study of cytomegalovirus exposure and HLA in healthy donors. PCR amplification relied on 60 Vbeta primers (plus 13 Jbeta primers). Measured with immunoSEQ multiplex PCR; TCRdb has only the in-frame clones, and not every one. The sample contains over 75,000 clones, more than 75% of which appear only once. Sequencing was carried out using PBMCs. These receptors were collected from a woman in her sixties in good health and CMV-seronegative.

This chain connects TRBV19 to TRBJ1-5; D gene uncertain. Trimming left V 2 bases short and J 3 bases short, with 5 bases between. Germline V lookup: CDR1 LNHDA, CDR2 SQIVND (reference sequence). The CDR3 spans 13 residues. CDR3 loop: CASSIQVNQPQHF. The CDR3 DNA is TGTGCCAGTAGTATACAGGTCAATCAGCCCCAGCATTTT.

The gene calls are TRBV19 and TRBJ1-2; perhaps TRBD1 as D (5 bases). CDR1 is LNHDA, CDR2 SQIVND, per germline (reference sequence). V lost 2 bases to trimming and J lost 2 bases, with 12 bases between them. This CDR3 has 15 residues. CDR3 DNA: TGTGCCAGTAGTATAACCCCAGGGTTCAACTATGGCTACACCTTC. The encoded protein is CASSITPGFNYGYTF.

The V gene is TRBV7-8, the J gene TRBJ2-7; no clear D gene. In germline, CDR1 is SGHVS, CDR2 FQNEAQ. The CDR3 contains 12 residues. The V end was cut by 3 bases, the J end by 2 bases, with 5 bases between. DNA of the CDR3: TGTGCCAGCAGCTTTTCCGCCTACGAGCAGTACTTC. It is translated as CASSFSAYEQYF.

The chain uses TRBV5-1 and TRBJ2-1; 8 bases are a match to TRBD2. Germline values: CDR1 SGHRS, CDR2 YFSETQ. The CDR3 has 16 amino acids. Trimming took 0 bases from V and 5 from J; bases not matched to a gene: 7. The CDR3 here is CASSLGGLGPNNEQFF. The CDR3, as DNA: TGCGCCAGCAGCTTGGGGGGACTAGGCCCGAACAATGAGCAGTTCTTC.

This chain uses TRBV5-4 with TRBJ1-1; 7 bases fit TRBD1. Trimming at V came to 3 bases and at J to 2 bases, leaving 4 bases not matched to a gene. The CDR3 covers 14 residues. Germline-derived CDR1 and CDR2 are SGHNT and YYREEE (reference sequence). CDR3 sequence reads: CASSSRGSNTEAFF. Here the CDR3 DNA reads TGTGCCAGCAGCTCCAGGGGGAGCAACACTGAAGCTTTCTTT.

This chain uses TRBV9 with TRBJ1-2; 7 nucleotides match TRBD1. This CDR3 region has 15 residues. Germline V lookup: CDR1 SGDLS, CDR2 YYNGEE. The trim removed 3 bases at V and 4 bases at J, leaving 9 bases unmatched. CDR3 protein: CASSGPRTGPYGYTF. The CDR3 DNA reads TGTGCCAGCAGCGGACCCAGGACAGGACCCTATGGCTACACCTTC.

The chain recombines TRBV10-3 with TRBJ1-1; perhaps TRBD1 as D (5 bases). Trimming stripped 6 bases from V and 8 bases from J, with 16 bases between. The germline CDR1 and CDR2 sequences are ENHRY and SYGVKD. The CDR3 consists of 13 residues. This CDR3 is CAIRSYGGDEAFF. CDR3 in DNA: TGTGCCATCAGGTCGTACGGGGGTGACGAAGCTTTCTTT.

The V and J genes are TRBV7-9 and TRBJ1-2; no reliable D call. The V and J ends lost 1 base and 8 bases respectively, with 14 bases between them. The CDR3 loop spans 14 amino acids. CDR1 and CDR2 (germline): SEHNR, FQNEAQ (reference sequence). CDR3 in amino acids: CASSLEGSTGGYTF. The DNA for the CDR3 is TGTGCCAGCAGCTTAGAGGGATCGACGGGGGGCTACACCTTC.

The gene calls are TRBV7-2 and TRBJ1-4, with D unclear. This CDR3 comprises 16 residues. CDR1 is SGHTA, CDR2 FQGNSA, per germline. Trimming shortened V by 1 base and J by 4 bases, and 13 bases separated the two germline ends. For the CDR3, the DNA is TGTGCCAGCAGCTTAGGGTTACGTCGACTTAATGAAAAACTGTTTTTT. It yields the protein CASSLGLRRLNEKLFF.

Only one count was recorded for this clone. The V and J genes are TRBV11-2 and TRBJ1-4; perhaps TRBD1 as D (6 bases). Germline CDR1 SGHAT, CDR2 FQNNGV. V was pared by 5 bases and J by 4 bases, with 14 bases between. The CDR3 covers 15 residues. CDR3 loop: CASSQMGQDNEKLFF. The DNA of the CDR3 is TGTGCCAGCAGCCAAATGGGACAAGATAATGAAAAACTGTTTTTT.

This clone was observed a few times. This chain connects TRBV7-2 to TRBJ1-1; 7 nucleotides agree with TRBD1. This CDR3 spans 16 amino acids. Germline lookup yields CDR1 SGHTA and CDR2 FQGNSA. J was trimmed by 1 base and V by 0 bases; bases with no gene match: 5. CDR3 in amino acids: CASSLALTGSNTEAFF. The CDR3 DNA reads TGTGCCAGCAGCTTAGCCCTGACAGGGTCGAACACTGAAGCTTTCTTT.